These 6 T cell receptor beta chains share one sample of origin, sequenced in a study of CXCR3-negative and CXCR3-positive naive CD8 T cells. TRB cDNA libraries were made by UMI-labeled 5' RACE. Using the 5' RACE reads, TCRdb records one entry per CDR3 protein without DNA. This repertoire includes some 100,000 distinct CDR3 sequences. General observations from the study: Hydrophobicity was higher for TRB CDR3s found in CXCR3-positive naive cells than in CXCR3-negative naive cells.

No antigen has been assigned to these receptors. Source material: naive CXCR3+ CD8+ T cells from blood. Subset: CD45RO-CCR7+CD27+CD95- naive CD8+ T cells expressing CXCR3 (TNR3+). These receptors all come from a human donor in good health. Some clones in this sample may be carry-over from other donors' samples.

This CDR3 is CASSDPSGEGDTQYF. This rearrangement joins TRBV9 to TRBJ2-3; TCRdb's D gene call, TRBD2, goes unchecked for lack of DNA. This CDR3 comprises 15 residues. Germline V gene data show CDR1 as SGDLS and CDR2 as YYNGEE.

The rearrangement uses TRBV7-6 and TRBJ2-1; TCRdb's D gene call, TRBD1, goes unchecked for lack of DNA. This CDR3 is 14 amino acids long. The germline gives CDR1 SGHVS, CDR2 FNYEAQ. This chain's CDR3 is CASSLEPSGAGQFF.

The V and J genes are TRBV7-2 and TRBJ2-4; with no DNA, the TCRdb D assignment of TRBD2 cannot be verified. The CDR3 is made up of 18 amino acids. Looked up from germline, CDR1 is SGHTA and CDR2 is FQGNSA. The chain's CDR3 is CASSLGVLADVKGNIQYF.

V gene TRBV29-1 combines with J gene TRBJ2-7; TCRdb indicates TRBD1, and absent DNA this call remains unverified. Germline loops: CDR1 SQVTM, CDR2 ANQGSEA. This CDR3 contains 14 residues. The CDR3 reads CSVATGGSSYEQYF.

The V call is TRBV27, the J call TRBJ2-3; the TCRdb D gene call, TRBD2, has no DNA to confirm it. CDR1 and CDR2 (germline): MNHEY, SMNVEV (reference sequence). This CDR3 contains 17 residues. The CDR3 loop reads CASSFRAKGLARDTQYF.

This sequence joins TRBV7-2 and TRBJ2-3. The CDR3 consists of 14 residues. Germline loops: CDR1 SGHTA, CDR2 FQGNSA. CDR3 amino acids: CASSTTTSTDTQYF.